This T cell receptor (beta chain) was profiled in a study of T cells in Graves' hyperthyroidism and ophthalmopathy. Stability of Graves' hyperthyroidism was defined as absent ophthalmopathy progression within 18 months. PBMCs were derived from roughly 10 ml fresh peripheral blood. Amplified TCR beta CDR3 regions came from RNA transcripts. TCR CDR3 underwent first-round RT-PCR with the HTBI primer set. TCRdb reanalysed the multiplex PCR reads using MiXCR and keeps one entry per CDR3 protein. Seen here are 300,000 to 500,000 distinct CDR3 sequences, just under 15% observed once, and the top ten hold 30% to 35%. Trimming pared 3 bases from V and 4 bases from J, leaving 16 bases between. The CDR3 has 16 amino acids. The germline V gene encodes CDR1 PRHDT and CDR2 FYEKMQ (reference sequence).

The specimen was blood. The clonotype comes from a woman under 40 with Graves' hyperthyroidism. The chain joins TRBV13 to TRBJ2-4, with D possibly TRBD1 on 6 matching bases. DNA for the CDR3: TGTGCCAGCAGCTTCCGATCAGGGGACGTTAAAAACATTCAGTACTTC. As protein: CASSFRSGDVKNIQYF.